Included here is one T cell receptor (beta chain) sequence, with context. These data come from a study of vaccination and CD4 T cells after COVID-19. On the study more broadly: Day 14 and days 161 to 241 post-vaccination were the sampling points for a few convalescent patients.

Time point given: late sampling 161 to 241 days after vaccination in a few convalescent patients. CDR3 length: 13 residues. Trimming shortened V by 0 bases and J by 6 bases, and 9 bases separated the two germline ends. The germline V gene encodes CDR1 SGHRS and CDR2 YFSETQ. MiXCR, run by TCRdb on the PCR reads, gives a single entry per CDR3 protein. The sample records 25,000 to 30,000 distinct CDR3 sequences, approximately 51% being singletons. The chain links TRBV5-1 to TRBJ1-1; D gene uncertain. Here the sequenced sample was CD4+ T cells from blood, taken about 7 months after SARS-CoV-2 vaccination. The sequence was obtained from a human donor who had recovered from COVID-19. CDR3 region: CASSLGAGAEAFF. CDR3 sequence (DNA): TGCGCCAGCAGCTTGGGAGCTGGCGCTGAAGCTTTCTTT.